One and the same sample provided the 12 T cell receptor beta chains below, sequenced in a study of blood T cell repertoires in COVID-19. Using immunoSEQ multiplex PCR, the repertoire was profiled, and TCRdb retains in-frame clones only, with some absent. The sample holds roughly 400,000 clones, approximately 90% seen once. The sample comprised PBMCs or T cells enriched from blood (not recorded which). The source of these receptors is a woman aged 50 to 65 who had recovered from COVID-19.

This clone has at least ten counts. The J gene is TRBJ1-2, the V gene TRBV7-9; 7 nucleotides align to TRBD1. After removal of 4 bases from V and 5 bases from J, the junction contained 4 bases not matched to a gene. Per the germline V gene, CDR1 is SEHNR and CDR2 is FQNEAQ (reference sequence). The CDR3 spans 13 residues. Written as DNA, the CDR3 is TGTGCCAGCAGCTCCACAGGGGATTATGGCTACACCTTC. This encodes CASSSTGDYGYTF.

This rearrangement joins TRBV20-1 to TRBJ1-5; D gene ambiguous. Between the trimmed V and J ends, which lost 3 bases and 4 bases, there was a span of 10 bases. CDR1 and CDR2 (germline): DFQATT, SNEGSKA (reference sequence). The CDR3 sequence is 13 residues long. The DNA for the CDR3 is TGCAGTGCTAGTCAGGACTCTAATCAGCCCCAGCATTTT. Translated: CSASQDSNQPQHF.

This CDR3 is CASSPKTSGGTETQYF. CDR3 nucleotides: TGCGCCAGCAGCCCCAAGACTAGCGGGGGGACGGAGACCCAGTACTTC. V gene TRBV4-1 combines with J gene TRBJ2-5, with 13 bases that match TRBD2. With V trimmed by 4 bases and J by 5 bases, 7 bases remained unmatched. The length of the CDR3 is 16 residues. CDR1 MGHRA and CDR2 YSYEKL come from the germline V gene.

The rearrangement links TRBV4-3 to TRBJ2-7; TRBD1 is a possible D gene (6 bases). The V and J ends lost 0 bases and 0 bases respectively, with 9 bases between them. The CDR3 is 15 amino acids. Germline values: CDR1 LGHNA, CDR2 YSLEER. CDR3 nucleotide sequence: TGCGCCAGCAGCCAAGATCCAGGGGACTCCTACGAGCAGTACTTC. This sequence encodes CASSQDPGDSYEQYF.

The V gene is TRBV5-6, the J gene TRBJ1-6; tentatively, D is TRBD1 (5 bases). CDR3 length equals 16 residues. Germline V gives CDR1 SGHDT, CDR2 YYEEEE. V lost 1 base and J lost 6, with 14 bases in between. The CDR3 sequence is CASSLRLQGPNSPLHF. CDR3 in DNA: TGTGCCAGCAGCTTGCGATTGCAGGGCCCTAATTCACCCCTCCACTTT. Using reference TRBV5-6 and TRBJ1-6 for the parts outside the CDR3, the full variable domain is DAGVTQSPTHLIKTRGQQVTLRCSPKSGHDTVSWYQQALGQGPQFIFQYYEEEERQRGNFPDRFSGHQFPNYSSELNVNALLLGDSALYLCASSLRLQGPNSPLHFGNGTRLTVT.

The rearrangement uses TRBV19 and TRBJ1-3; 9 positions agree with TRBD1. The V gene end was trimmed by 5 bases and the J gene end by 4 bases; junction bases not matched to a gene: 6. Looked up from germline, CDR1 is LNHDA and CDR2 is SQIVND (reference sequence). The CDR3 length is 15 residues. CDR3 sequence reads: CASSPWTGVGNTIYF. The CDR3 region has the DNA TGTGCCAGTAGTCCCTGGACAGGGGTGGGAAACACCATATATTTT.

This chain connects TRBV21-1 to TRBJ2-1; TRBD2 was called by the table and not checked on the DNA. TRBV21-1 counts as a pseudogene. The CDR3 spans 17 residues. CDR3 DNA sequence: TGTGCCAGCAGCAAAGAGATATTGAGCGGGGGGGCGAATGAGCAGTTCTTC. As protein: CASSKEILSGGANEQFF.

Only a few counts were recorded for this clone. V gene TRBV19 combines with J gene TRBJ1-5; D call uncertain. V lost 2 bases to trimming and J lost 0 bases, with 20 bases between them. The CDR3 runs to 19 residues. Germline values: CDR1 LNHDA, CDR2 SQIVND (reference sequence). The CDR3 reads CASSIWFGSSGYSNQPQHF. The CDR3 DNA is TGTGCCAGTAGTATATGGTTCGGGTCTAGTGGGTATAGCAATCAGCCCCAGCATTTT.

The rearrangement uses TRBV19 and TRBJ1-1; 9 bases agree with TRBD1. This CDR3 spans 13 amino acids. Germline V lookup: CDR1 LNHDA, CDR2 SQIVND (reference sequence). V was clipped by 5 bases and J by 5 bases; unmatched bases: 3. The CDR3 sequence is CASSYRGLTEAFF. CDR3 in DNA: TGTGCCAGTAGTTACAGGGGGCTGACTGAAGCTTTCTTT.

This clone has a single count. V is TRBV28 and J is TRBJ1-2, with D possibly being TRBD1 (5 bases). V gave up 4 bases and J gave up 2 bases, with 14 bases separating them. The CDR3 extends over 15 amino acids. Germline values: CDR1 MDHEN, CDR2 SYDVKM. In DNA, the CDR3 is TGTGCCAGCAGTTGGTCGACAGTTTTAAACTATGGCTACACCTTC. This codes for CASSWSTVLNYGYTF.

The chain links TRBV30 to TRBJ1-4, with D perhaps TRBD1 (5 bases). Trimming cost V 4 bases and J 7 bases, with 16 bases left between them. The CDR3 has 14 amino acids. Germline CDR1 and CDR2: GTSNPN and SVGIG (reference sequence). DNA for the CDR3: TGTGCCTGGACCTTAGCGGGGCGGGGTGAAAAACTGTTTTTT. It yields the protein CAWTLAGRGEKLFF.

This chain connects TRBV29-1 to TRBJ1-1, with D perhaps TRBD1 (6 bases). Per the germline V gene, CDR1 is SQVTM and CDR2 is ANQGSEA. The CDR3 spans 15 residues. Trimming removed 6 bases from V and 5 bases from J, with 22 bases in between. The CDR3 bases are TGCAGCGTCCAGGGGTCCGGCGGGGGTCGTACTGAAGCTTTCTTT. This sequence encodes CSVQGSGGGRTEAFF.